Sequencing of this TCR beta chain was carried out in a study of OX40 agonist ivuxolimab in advanced cancers. Trimming cost V 1 base and J 6 bases, with 12 bases left between them. The germline gives CDR1 LNHNV, CDR2 YYDKDF (reference sequence). CDR3 length: 14 residues. TCRdb keeps only in-frame clones here, not all; method: immunoSEQ multiplex PCR. This table has 30,000 to 35,000 clones, 65% to 85% appearing once. This chain connects TRBV15 to TRBJ1-1; tentatively, D is TRBD1 (5 bases). The material was CD4+ or CD8+ T cells sorted from blood, obtained in a trial of the OX40 agonist ivuxolimab. This sequence was found in an adult with an advanced solid tumor such as melanoma, head and neck, liver or kidney cancer. In DNA, the CDR3 is TGTGCCACCAGCAGAGCGGCGGGGGACCCTGAAGCTTTCTTT. It is translated as CATSRAAGDPEAFF. The complete variable domain, with remaining parts taken from reference TRBV15 and TRBJ1-1, reads DAMVIQNPRYQVTQFGKPVTLSCSQTLNHNVMYWYQQKSSQAPKLLFHYYDKDFNNEADTPDNFQSRRPNTSFCFLDIRSPGLGDTAMYLCATSRAAGDPEAFFGQGTRLTVV.